These 23 T cell receptor beta chains came from one sample sequenced in a study of Graves' ophthalmopathy and Graves' hyperthyroidism. Beta-chain TCR CDR3 regions were amplified from RNA transcripts. Second-round multiplex PCR came after a first-round RT-PCR that employed HTBI primers. TCRdb re-called the multiplex PCR reads through MiXCR, storing one row per CDR3 protein. The table shows about 660,000 distinct CDR3 sequences, with over 40% occurring only once. Sequencing was done on a sample of peripheral blood. Receptors originate from an adult man with Graves' ophthalmopathy.

Many counts were recorded for this clonotype. The gene calls are TRBV7-9 and TRBJ1-2, with a tentative D call TRBD1 (5 bases). This CDR3 has 14 residues. The V and J ends lost 0 bases and 4 bases respectively, with 9 bases between them. From germline, CDR1 is SEHNR and CDR2 FQNEAQ (reference sequence). The CDR3 sequence is CASSLAREAYGYTF. For the CDR3, the DNA is TGTGCCAGCAGCTTAGCCAGGGAAGCCTATGGCTACACCTTC. The whole variable domain, filled in from reference TRBV7-9 and TRBJ1-2, reads DTGVSQNPRHKITKRGQNVTFRCDPISEHNRLYWYRQTLGQGPEFLTYFQNEAQLEKSRLLSDRFSAERPKGSFSTLEIQRTEQGDSAMYLCASSLAREAYGYTFGSGTRLTVV.

This clonotype was counted only a few times. J is TRBJ2-7 and V is TRBV4-1; TRBD2 aligns across 8 bases. Germline trimming cut 0 bases from V and 2 bases from J; bases unmatched to any gene: 6. Germline V lookup: CDR1 MGHRA, CDR2 YSYEKL. This CDR3 is 16 amino acids long. The CDR3 bases are TGCGCCAGCAGCCAAGAACAACGGGAGGGACCCTACGAGCAGTACTTC. Translation gives CASSQEQREGPYEQYF.

This rearrangement joins TRBV29-1 to TRBJ2-5; D may be TRBD1 (6 bases). Germline lookup yields CDR1 SQVTM and CDR2 ANQGSEA. The CDR3 covers 17 residues. V gave up 8 bases and J gave up 4 bases, with 29 bases separating them. Written as DNA, the CDR3 is TGCAGCTTAGCCCAGCTGACCGGGACAAGGGCCACAGAGACCCAGTACTTC. This sequence encodes CSLAQLTGTRATETQYF.

This clonotype appeared many times. The chain combines TRBV12-3 or TRBV12-4 with TRBJ2-5; 7 bases line up with TRBD1. This CDR3 spans 15 amino acids. With 6 bases clipped from V and 5 bases from J, the junction kept 12 bases outside the gene matches. The CDR3 DNA sequence: TGTGCCAGCAGCCAATACAGGGGCGTTGGGGAGACCCAGTACTTC. Residues: CASSQYRGVGETQYF.

At least ten counts were recorded for this clonotype. The J gene is TRBJ1-2, the V gene TRBV20-1, with TRBD1 as a possible D gene (6 bases). CDR3 length: 15 residues. From germline, CDR1 is DFQATT and CDR2 SNEGSKA (reference sequence). Trimming pared 2 bases from V and 6 bases from J, leaving 19 bases between. The CDR3 loop is CSARRIEQGLDGYTF. CDR3 DNA: TGCAGTGCTAGAAGAATTGAACAGGGACTTGATGGCTACACCTTC.

The rearrangement joins TRBV7-9 to TRBJ1-6; D unclear. The CDR3 contains 15 residues. Germline V lookup: CDR1 SEHNR, CDR2 FQNEAQ (reference sequence). Deletions cut 1 base from V and 15 bases from J, with 19 bases between. The CDR3 bases are TGTGCCAGCAGCTTAGGAGAGGCGGGAGGGTATCACCTCCACTTT. It specifies CASSLGEAGGYHLHF.

The V and J genes are TRBV7-9 and TRBJ1-4; D gene unclear. Deletions cut 6 bases from V and 6 bases from J, with 14 bases between. This CDR3 region has 14 residues. Germline lookup yields CDR1 SEHNR and CDR2 FQNEAQ (reference sequence). In DNA, the CDR3 is TGTGCCAGCAGTTACGGGAGCTCATATGAAAAACTGTTTTTT. As protein: CASSYGSSYEKLFF.

This clonotype was found many times. V and J are TRBV12-3 or TRBV12-4 and TRBJ2-5, with no clear D. The ends were cut back, 4 bases at V and 5 bases at J, with 11 bases in the middle. There are 13 residues in the CDR3. CDR3 residues: CASSWSLWETQYF. The CDR3 DNA follows: TGTGCCAGCAGTTGGAGTCTCTGGGAGACCCAGTACTTC.

The rearrangement uses TRBV10-3 and TRBJ2-2, with D uncertain. Germline CDR1 reads ENHRY; CDR2 reads SYGVKD. V shed 5 bases and J shed 0 bases, with 10 bases lying between them. The CDR3 contains 15 residues. CDR3 nucleotides: TGTGCCATCAGTTTTTCGGCTACGAACACCGGGGAGCTGTTTTTT. Translating gives CAISFSATNTGELFF.

V gene TRBV5-1 combines with J gene TRBJ2-7, with TRBD1 matching 8 bases. There are 15 residues in the CDR3. CDR1 and CDR2 (germline): SGHRS, YFSETQ. Trimming cost V 5 bases and J 1 base; bases outside gene matches: 8. The CDR3 region has the DNA TGCGCCAGCAGACCTGACAGGGGTGAATCCTACGAGCAGTACTTC. Translating it yields CASRPDRGESYEQYF.

Concerning this clonotype itself: A much larger clone sits a single nucleotide away, making a read error possible. CDR3 protein: CASSPGTIYYEQYF. The CDR3 DNA reads TGTGCCAGCAGCCCAGGGACAATCTATTACGAGCAGTACTTC. The V call is TRBV7-2, the J call TRBJ2-7; possibly TRBD1 for D (6 bases). V lost 5 bases and J lost 4, with 15 bases in between. The CDR3 is made up of 14 amino acids. Per the germline V gene, CDR1 is SGHTA and CDR2 is FQGNSA.

This clonotype was detected many times. The rearrangement links TRBV12-3 or TRBV12-4 to TRBJ1-2; 9 bases line up with TRBD1. This CDR3 contains 12 residues. After removal of 6 bases from V and 7 bases from J, the junction contained 3 bases not matched to a gene. The CDR3 DNA sequence: TGTGCCAGCAGCCAGACAGGGGGTGGCTACACCTTC. This codes for CASSQTGGGYTF.

This clonotype was detected many times. As DNA, the CDR3 is TGTGCCATCAGTGCCCATCCGGGACACATCTCCTACGAGCAGTACTTC. Encoded protein: CAISAHPGHISYEQYF. V gene TRBV10-3 combines with J gene TRBJ2-7, with D possibly being TRBD1 (6 bases). Trimming pared 4 bases from V and 0 bases from J, leaving 16 bases between. Germline V CDR1 and CDR2: ENHRY, SYGVKD. The CDR3 contains 16 residues.

The genes are TRBV7-2 and TRBJ1-4, with 7 bases matching TRBD1. Germline assignment: CDR1 SGHTA and CDR2 FQGNSA. With 5 bases clipped from V and 6 bases from J, the junction kept 9 bases outside the gene matches. This CDR3 contains 15 residues. CDR3 nucleotide sequence: TGTGCCAGCAGCCAGAACAGGGGTTCAGATGAAAAACTGTTTTTT. As protein: CASSQNRGSDEKLFF.

This clonotype was detected many times. J is TRBJ1-4 and V is TRBV6-6; TRBD1 matches at 8 bases. Germline trimming cut 2 bases from V and 8 bases from J; bases unmatched to any gene: 4. The CDR3 contains 14 residues. Germline CDR1 is MNHNY and CDR2 is SVGAGI (reference sequence). This CDR3 reads CASSYLGTGEKLFF. In nucleotides, the CDR3 is TGTGCCAGCAGTTACCTCGGGACAGGCGAAAAACTGTTTTTT.

A remark on this clonotype: Sequence at one end of the junction differs from germline and may be a read error. The chain joins TRBV10-3 to TRBJ1-4; a weak D match, TRBD1 (6 bases). This CDR3 spans 14 amino acids. Germline values: CDR1 ENHRY, CDR2 SYGVKD. The CDR3, as DNA: TGTGCCAGCAGTCGGGACAACTGGAATGAAAAACTGTTTTTT. It yields the protein CASSRDNWNEKLFF.

This clonotype was picked up many times. The chain links TRBV7-9 to TRBJ1-4; 8 bases align to TRBD1. The V gene end was trimmed by 5 bases and the J gene end by 8 bases; junction bases not matched to a gene: 10. The CDR3 totals 15 residues. Looked up from germline, CDR1 is SEHNR and CDR2 is FQNEAQ (reference sequence). CDR3 nucleotide sequence: TGTGCCAGCAGCCCAGGGGGCCGAGTAGGGGAAAAACTGTTTTTT. Protein product: CASSPGGRVGEKLFF.

J is TRBJ2-5 and V is TRBV12-5; 7 bases match TRBD2. Germline assignment: CDR1 LGHNT and CDR2 FRNRAP. V trimming: 6 bases; J trimming: 4 bases; junction bases outside the gene matches: 17. The CDR3 has 17 residues. As DNA, the CDR3 is TGTGCTAGTGGCCTTGGATTCCAGCGGGAACATGGAGAGACCCAGTACTTC. Translated: CASGLGFQREHGETQYF. Using reference TRBV12-5 and TRBJ2-5 for the parts outside the CDR3, the full variable domain is DARVTQTPRHKVTEMGQEVTMRCQPILGHNTVFWYRQTMMQGLELLAYFRNRAPLDDSGMPKDRFSAEMPDATLATLKIQPSEPRDSAVYFCASGLGFQREHGETQYFGPGTRLLVL.

A remark on this clonotype: A much larger clone is a single base away; this may be a read error. This rearrangement joins TRBV24-1 to TRBJ2-2; D possibly matches TRBD1 or TRBD2 (5 bases each). Germline V lookup: CDR1 KGHDR, CDR2 SFDVKD. The CDR3 length is 16 residues. The CDR3 protein is CATSDLVQGISGEPFF. The DNA of the CDR3 is TGTGCCACCAGTGATTTGGTTCAGGGAATATCCGGGGAGCCGTTTTTT.

The V gene is TRBV30, the J gene TRBJ1-3; D ambiguous. V was cut by 8 bases and J by 0 bases, with 11 bases left in between. Per germline, CDR1 GTSNPN and CDR2 SVGIG (reference sequence). The CDR3 totals 13 residues. CDR3 DNA: TGTGCCGTTTGGGTTGACTCTGGAAACACCATATATTTT. This codes for CAVWVDSGNTIYF.

This clonotype was counted once. It may be a read error: a sequence one base away is much more abundant. This CDR3 fails to terminate in the conserved phenylalanine or tryptophan, so it likely reflects a read error. The chain carries TRBV6-2 or TRBV6-3 and TRBJ2-7; D perhaps matches TRBD1 (6 bases). V was pared by 5 bases and J by 2 bases, with 13 bases between. CDR3 size: 14 residues. Germline-derived CDR1 and CDR2 are MNHEY and SVGEGT. Written as DNA, the CDR3 is TGTGCCAGCAGTGCCGGGACACTGACCTACGAGCAGTACCTC. Translated: CASSAGTLTYEQYL.

This clonotype was picked up many times. The rearrangement joins TRBV2 to TRBJ2-5; a possible D gene is TRBD1 (6 bases). Trimming took off 3 bases at V and 5 bases at J, with 22 bases between the two ends. This CDR3 contains 17 residues. Germline CDR1 is SNHLY and CDR2 is FYNNEI. CDR3 region: CASSDSPLDRPGETQYF. The CDR3, as DNA: TGTGCCAGCAGTGATTCGCCTTTAGACAGGCCTGGGGAGACCCAGTACTTC.

With regard to this clonotype: This may be a read error, as it is one base from a much larger clone. V usage is TRBV24-1 and J usage is TRBJ1-5, with D perhaps TRBD1 (6 bases). Germline V gene sequence: CDR1 KGHDR, CDR2 SFDVKD. CDR3 length equals 15 residues. V lost 6 bases to trimming and J lost 7 bases, with 18 bases between them. The DNA for the CDR3 is TGTGCCACCAGTACTCTCGGGGGCGTTGAACAGCCCCAGCATTTT. Amino acid sequence: CATSTLGGVEQPQHF.